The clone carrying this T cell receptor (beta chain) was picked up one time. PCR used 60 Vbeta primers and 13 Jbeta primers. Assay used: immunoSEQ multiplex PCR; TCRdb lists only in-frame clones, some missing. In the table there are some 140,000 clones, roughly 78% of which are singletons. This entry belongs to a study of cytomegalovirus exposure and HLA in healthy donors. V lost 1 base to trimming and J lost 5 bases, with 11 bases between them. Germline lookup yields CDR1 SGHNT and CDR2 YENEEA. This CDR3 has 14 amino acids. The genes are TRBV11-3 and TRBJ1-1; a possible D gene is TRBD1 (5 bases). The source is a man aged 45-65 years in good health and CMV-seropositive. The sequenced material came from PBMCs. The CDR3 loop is CASSLGAGRTEAFF. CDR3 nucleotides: TGTGCCAGCAGCTTAGGGGCAGGGAGGACTGAAGCTTTCTTT.